The 30 T cell receptor beta chains presented below share a single source sample, sequenced in a study of blood T cells in healthy people across ages. The second PCR ran about 6 to 12 cycles with a sample-barcoded 5' primer and J-beta primers. TCRdb ran MiXCR on the 5' RACE reads and lists one entry per CDR3 protein. The repertoire holds approximately 810,000 distinct CDR3 sequences, 25% to 35% seen once, with around a sixth in the top ten. The specimen was blood. Receptors originate from a woman of 80 years or more in good health.

This clonotype was detected ten times or more. CDR3 amino acids: CATSDLSGGSYNEQFF. The CDR3 nucleotides read TGTGCCACCAGTGATTTGAGCGGGGGCTCCTACAATGAGCAGTTCTTC. This sequence joins TRBV24-1 and TRBJ2-1, with 8 bases fitting TRBD2. This CDR3 comprises 16 residues. CDR1 KGHDR and CDR2 SFDVKD come from the germline V gene. The ends lost 0 bases at V and 0 bases at J; junction bases unmatched: 0.

The genes are TRBV12-3 or TRBV12-4 and TRBJ1-5; no reliable D call. The CDR3 loop spans 15 amino acids. The V end lost 1 base, the J end lost 0 bases, and 7 bases lay between the germline ends. CDR3 in DNA: TGTGCCAGCAGTTTAGGACCCCATAGCAATCAGCCCCAGCATTTT. It specifies CASSLGPHSNQPQHF.

Points on this clonotype: Since a much larger clone is just one base distant, this may be a read error. This chain uses TRBV6-2 or TRBV6-3 with TRBJ2-6; D may be TRBD2 (5 bases). Germline V gene lookup returns CDR1 MNHEY and CDR2 SVGEGT. CDR3 length equals 16 residues. This CDR3 reads CASSPPEAAGTNVLTF. In DNA, the CDR3 is TGTGCCAGCAGCCCTCCTGAAGCGGCTGGGACCAACGTCCTGACTTTC.

This clonotype came up many times. The chain couples TRBV29-1 to TRBJ2-5, with 8 bases that match TRBD1. V trimming: 4 bases; J trimming: 5 bases; junction bases outside the gene matches: 6. Germline-derived CDR1 and CDR2 are SQVTM and ANQGSEA. The CDR3 is 13 residues long. The CDR3 reads CSVGGTGRETQYF. In nucleotides, the CDR3 is TGCAGCGTTGGGGGGACAGGCCGGGAGACCCAGTACTTC.

This clonotype was picked up many times. The chain links TRBV6-1 to TRBJ2-4; no definite D call. Germline CDR1 is MNHNS and CDR2 is SASEGT. The CDR3 loop spans 15 amino acids. The germline V and J ends were trimmed by 0 bases and 0 bases, with 6 bases remaining between them. The CDR3 nucleotides read TGTGCCAGCAGTGAAGCCTGGGGAGCCAAAAACATTCAGTACTTC. It translates to CASSEAWGAKNIQYF.

This clonotype has at least ten counts. This chain uses TRBV5-6 with TRBJ2-5, with 8 bases matching TRBD1. Losses at the gene ends were 2 bases for V and 1 base for J; bases not matched to a gene: 4. Germline V lookup: CDR1 SGHDT, CDR2 YYEEEE. The CDR3 has 15 amino acids. The CDR3 nucleotides read TGTGCCAGCAGCTTTAGACAGGGGTTCCAAGAGACCCAGTACTTC. This encodes CASSFRQGFQETQYF.

This clonotype was recorded at least ten times. The chain joins TRBV12-3 or TRBV12-4 to TRBJ1-2, with unresolved D. The CDR3 is made up of 14 amino acids. Trimming removed 4 bases at V and 8 bases at J, with 17 bases between. The chain's CDR3 is CASSYPGLLGGYTF. As DNA, the CDR3 is TGTGCCAGCAGTTACCCCGGACTTCTCGGGGGCTACACCTTC.

The chain is built from TRBV6-5 and TRBJ2-7; possibly TRBD2 for D (7 bases). The DNA end is a closer match to TRBJ2-5, so the J assignment may be wrong. The CDR3 is 13 residues long. CDR1 is MNHEY and CDR2 is SVGAGI in the germline V gene. CDR3 sequence: CASLGGAWETQYF. The CDR3 DNA reads TGTGCCAGCCTAGGGGGGGCCTGGGAGACCCAGTACTTC.

About this clonotype: A much larger clone lies one base from this, so it may be a read error. This chain connects TRBV15 to TRBJ2-5, with TRBD2 as a possible D gene (6 bases). Trimming took 3 bases from V and 11 from J, leaving 16 bases between them. The length of the CDR3 is 13 residues. Germline CDR1 reads LNHNV; CDR2 reads YYDKDF (reference sequence). Here the CDR3 reads CATSSIRGNEQYF. CDR3 DNA sequence: TGTGCCACCAGCAGTATTCGGGGGAATGAGCAGTACTTC.

This clonotype occurred many times. The chain couples TRBV6-5 to TRBJ2-3; D is ambiguous. The CDR3 loop spans 16 amino acids. The V and J ends lost 0 bases and 3 bases respectively, with 13 bases between them. Germline V gene lookup returns CDR1 MNHEY and CDR2 SVGAGI. CDR3 sequence: CASSYSTSSRTDTQYF. DNA of the CDR3: TGTGCCAGCAGTTACTCGACTTCTTCGAGGACAGATACGCAGTATTTT.

In its sample, this clonotype was seen a few times. This chain uses TRBV7-9 with TRBJ1-6; 11 nucleotides align to TRBD1. J gave up 7 bases and V 3 bases, and 8 bases lay outside the gene matches. CDR1 SEHNR and CDR2 FQNEAQ come from the germline V gene (reference sequence). CDR3 length: 17 residues. CDR3 residues: CASSLSGTGGRNSPLHF. The CDR3 DNA reads as TGTGCCAGCAGCTTGTCCGGGACAGGGGGAAGGAATTCACCCCTCCACTTT.

This clonotype was seen ten or more times. The chain recombines TRBV11-2 with TRBJ2-1; 10 bases are a match to TRBD2. V lost 5 bases to trimming and J lost 8 bases; unmatched junction nucleotides: 12. Germline CDR1 SGHAT, CDR2 FQNNGV. This CDR3 region has 16 residues. The DNA for the CDR3 is TGTGCCAGCAGCCTAAAAAGCGGGGGGGCCGTGGATGAGCAGTTCTTC. It yields the protein CASSLKSGGAVDEQFF.

The gene calls are TRBV7-2 and TRBJ2-7; D may be TRBD2 (6 bases). The CDR3 extends over 14 amino acids. From germline, CDR1 is SGHTA and CDR2 FQGNSA. V lost 5 bases, J lost 5 bases, and 16 bases lay in between. The CDR3 loop reads CASSRGGSENEQYF. The CDR3 nucleotides are TGTGCCAGCAGCCGGGGAGGTTCAGAAAACGAGCAGTACTTC.

This clonotype was seen many times. The chain has TRBV3-1 and TRBJ1-1, with D possibly being TRBD1 (5 bases). The germline V gene has CDR1 LGHDT and CDR2 YNNKEL (reference sequence). V was shortened by 11 bases and J by 0 bases, with 10 bases between the two germline ends. The CDR3 extends over 12 amino acids. The chain's CDR3 is CASRGVNTEAFF. The CDR3 nucleotides read TGTGCCTCGAGAGGGGTGAACACTGAAGCTTTCTTT.

This clonotype turned up a few times. The V call is TRBV29-1, the J call TRBJ2-2; D gene ambiguous. The CDR3 extends over 12 amino acids. CDR1 SQVTM and CDR2 ANQGSEA come from the germline V gene. The germline V and J ends were trimmed by 7 bases and 7 bases, with 13 bases remaining between them. For the CDR3, the DNA is TGCAGCGCCCTGGTAGTTGGCGGGGAGCTGTTTTTT. Translating gives CSALVVGGELFF.

In regard to this clonotype: A much more abundant neighbour one base away suggests this may be a read error. The chain is built from TRBV24-1 and TRBJ2-1; possibly TRBD1 for D (6 bases). This CDR3 comprises 16 residues. V was trimmed by 4 bases and J by 3 bases, leaving 15 bases between them. CDR1 KGHDR and CDR2 SFDVKD come from the germline V gene. The CDR3 DNA reads as TGTGCCACCAGTGACCGAGGCAGGGGTAGCTACAATGAGCAGTTCTTC. Translating it yields CATSDRGRGSYNEQFF.

J is TRBJ2-1 and V is TRBV9; the match to TRBD2 covers 8 bases. V lost 4 bases to trimming and J lost 6 bases; unmatched junction nucleotides: 6. Looked up from germline, CDR1 is SGDLS and CDR2 is YYNGEE. The CDR3 consists of 14 residues. The CDR3 spells CASSPRTSSNEQFF. The CDR3 DNA sequence: TGTGCCAGCAGCCCCCGGACTAGCAGCAATGAGCAGTTCTTC.

At least ten counts were recorded for this clonotype. The chain carries TRBV7-2 and TRBJ2-1, with 7 bases that match TRBD1. The CDR3 spans 16 residues. Losses at the gene ends were 4 bases for V and 0 bases for J; bases not matched to a gene: 6. Germline lookup yields CDR1 SGHTA and CDR2 FQGNSA. CDR3 region: CASSSQGQTSYNEQFF. CDR3 nucleotide sequence: TGTGCCAGCAGCTCACAGGGACAGACCTCCTACAATGAGCAGTTCTTC. Filled out from reference TRBV7-2 and TRBJ2-1, the complete variable domain reads GAGVSQSPSNKVTEKGKDVELRCDPISGHTALYWYRQSLGQGLEFLIYFQGNSAPDKSGLPSDRFSAERTGGSVSTLTIQRTQQEDSAVYLCASSSQGQTSYNEQFFGPGTRLTVL.

This clonotype was detected ten times or more. The chain is built from TRBV6-6 and TRBJ2-1; 9 positions match TRBD1. With V trimmed by 4 bases and J by 8 bases, 6 bases remained unmatched. Germline V gene sequence: CDR1 MNHNY, CDR2 SVGAGI (reference sequence). CDR3 length: 14 amino acids. The CDR3 region is CASSSGQGIHEQFF. The CDR3 nucleotides read TGTGCCAGCAGTTCTGGACAGGGGATCCATGAGCAGTTCTTC.

There are many counts of this clonotype. The genes are TRBV6-6 and TRBJ2-3, with a tentative D call TRBD1 (6 bases). The V gene lost 0 bases and the J gene lost 1 base, with 11 bases spanning the gap. Per the germline V gene, CDR1 is MNHNY and CDR2 is SVGAGI (reference sequence). The CDR3 is made up of 16 amino acids. The CDR3 bases are TGTGCCAGCAGTTACTCAGGACAGCCAGGCACAGATACGCAGTATTTT. Translation gives CASSYSGQPGTDTQYF.

The chain joins TRBV7-2 to TRBJ2-7; 8 bases fit TRBD2. This CDR3 is built from 18 residues. Germline CDR1 reads SGHTA; CDR2 reads FQGNSA. The V segment lost 6 bases and the J segment 7 bases; nucleotides outside the gene matches: 23. Here the CDR3 reads CASRLGGSERGKYNEQYF. The CDR3 DNA reads as TGTGCCAGCAGGCTAGGGGGTAGCGAGCGGGGGAAATACAATGAGCAGTACTTC. The full variable domain, with the rest looked up from reference TRBV7-2 and TRBJ2-7, is GAGVSQSPSNKVTEKGKDVELRCDPISGHTALYWYRQSLGQGLEFLIYFQGNSAPDKSGLPSDRFSAERTGGSVSTLTIQRTQQEDSAVYLCASRLGGSERGKYNEQYFGPGTRLTVT.

Turning to this clonotype: A much larger clone lies one base from this, so it may be a read error. This CDR3 reads CASRDPGQGNYSYTF. DNA of the CDR3: TGCGCCAGCAGAGATCCGGGACAGGGGAACTATAGCTACACCTTC. The chain has TRBV10-2 and TRBJ1-2; 10 bases are a match to TRBD1. There are 15 residues in the CDR3. Germline values: CDR1 WSHSY, CDR2 SAAADI.

V gene TRBV24-1 combines with J gene TRBJ2-3; D unresolved. The V gene's germline CDR1 is KGHDR and CDR2 SFDVKD. V lost 1 base to trimming and J lost 1 base, with 5 bases between them. The CDR3 extends over 14 amino acids. In DNA form, the CDR3 reads TGTGCCACCAGTGATTTCCTAGGCACAGATACGCAGTATTTT. This sequence encodes CATSDFLGTDTQYF.

This clonotype was found many times. The chain combines TRBV7-2 with TRBJ2-5; D possibly corresponds to TRBD2 (5 bases). Trimming took 5 bases from V and 10 from J, leaving 17 bases between them. There are 13 residues in the CDR3. Germline loops: CDR1 SGHTA, CDR2 FQGNSA. CDR3 residues: CASSRGFRESQYF. The DNA of the CDR3 is TGTGCCAGCAGCCGCGGATTTCGGGAAAGCCAGTACTTC.

This clonotype came up many times. V and J are TRBV7-2 and TRBJ2-3, with TRBD2 matching 14 bases. The CDR3 has 19 amino acids. V lost 5 bases and J lost 1; bases outside the gene matches: 11. The V gene's germline CDR1 is SGHTA and CDR2 FQGNSA. CDR3 DNA sequence: TGTGCCAGCAGCCGTCAAGCGGGACTAGCGGGGGATCGCACAGATACGCAGTATTTT. It specifies CASSRQAGLAGDRTDTQYF.

The CDR3 sequence: CASSPPGLPIPADTQYF. In nucleotides, the CDR3 is TGTGCCAGCAGCCCCCCGGGACTACCCATACCTGCAGATACGCAGTATTTT. V and J are TRBV7-3 and TRBJ2-3, with 7 nucleotides matching TRBD2. The CDR3 has 17 residues. Trimming cost V 5 bases and J 4 bases; bases outside gene matches: 15. Germline loops: CDR1 SGHTA, CDR2 FQGTGA.

This clonotype was seen a few times. The CDR3, as DNA: TGCGCCAGCAGCCCAGGATGGTCGGGCACCTCCCAGCCCCAGCATTTT. This gives the protein CASSPGWSGTSQPQHF. This rearrangement joins TRBV4-1 to TRBJ1-5; D is undetermined. Trimming left V 4 bases short and J 7 bases short, with 20 bases between. Per germline, CDR1 MGHRA and CDR2 YSYEKL. This CDR3 spans 16 amino acids.

This clonotype showed up just once. The chain combines TRBV7-9 with TRBJ2-1; TRBD1 matches at 7 bases. Germline trimming cut 4 bases from V and 4 bases from J; bases unmatched to any gene: 7. Germline V gives CDR1 SEHNR, CDR2 FQNEAQ (reference sequence). The CDR3 has 15 amino acids. The CDR3 protein is CASSSDRDSYNEQFF. In DNA, the CDR3 is TGTGCCAGCAGCTCCGACCGGGACAGTTACAATGAGCAGTTCTTC.

This clonotype appeared a few times. The V gene is TRBV27, the J gene TRBJ1-3; D perhaps matches TRBD1 (6 bases). The germline CDR1 and CDR2 sequences are MNHEY and SMNVEV (reference sequence). CDR3 length equals 16 residues. The germline V and J ends were trimmed by 2 bases and 0 bases, with 11 bases remaining between them. The CDR3: CASSLSRGSSGNTIYF. In DNA form, the CDR3 reads TGTGCCAGCAGTTTAAGTAGGGGGAGCTCTGGAAACACCATATATTTT.

As regards this clonotype: Possible read error: a much larger clone is one base away. The gene calls are TRBV18 and TRBJ2-5; D is undetermined. The length of the CDR3 is 13 residues. Germline loops: CDR1 KGHSH, CDR2 LQKENI. V lost 0 bases, J lost 4 bases, and 6 bases lay in between. The CDR3 DNA is TGTGCCAGCTCACCACCGGTCCGAGAGACCCAGTACTTC. Translation gives CASSPPVRETQYF.